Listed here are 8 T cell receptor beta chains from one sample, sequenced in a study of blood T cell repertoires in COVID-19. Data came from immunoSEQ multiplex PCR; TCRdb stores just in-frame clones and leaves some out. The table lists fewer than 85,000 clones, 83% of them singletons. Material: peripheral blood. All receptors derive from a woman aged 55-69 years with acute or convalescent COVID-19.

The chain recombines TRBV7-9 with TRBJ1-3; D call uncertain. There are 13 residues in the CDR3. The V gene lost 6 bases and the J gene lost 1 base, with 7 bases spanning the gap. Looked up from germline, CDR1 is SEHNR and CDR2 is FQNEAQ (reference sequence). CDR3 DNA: TGTGCCAGCAGGGAGGGTTCTGGAAACACCATATATTTT. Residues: CASREGSGNTIYF.

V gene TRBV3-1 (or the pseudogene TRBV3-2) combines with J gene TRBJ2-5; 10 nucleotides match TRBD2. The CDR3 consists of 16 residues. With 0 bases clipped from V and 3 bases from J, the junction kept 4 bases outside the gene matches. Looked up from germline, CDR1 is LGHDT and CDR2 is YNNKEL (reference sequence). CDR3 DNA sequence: TGTGCCAGCAGCCAAGAGGCTAGCGGGGGTGAAGAGACCCAGTACTTC. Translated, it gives CASSQEASGGEETQYF.

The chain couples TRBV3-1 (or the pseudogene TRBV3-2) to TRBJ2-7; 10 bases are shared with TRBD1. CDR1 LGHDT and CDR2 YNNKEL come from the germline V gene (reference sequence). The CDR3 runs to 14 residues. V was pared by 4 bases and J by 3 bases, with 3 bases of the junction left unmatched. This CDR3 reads CASSPRTGGYEQYF. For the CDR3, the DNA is TGTGCCAGCAGCCCGAGGACAGGGGGCTACGAGCAGTACTTC.

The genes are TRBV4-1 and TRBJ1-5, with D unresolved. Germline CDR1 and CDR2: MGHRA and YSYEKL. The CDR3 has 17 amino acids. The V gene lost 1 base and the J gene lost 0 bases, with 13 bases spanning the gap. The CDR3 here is CASSQGSGSHSNQPQHF. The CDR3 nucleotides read TGCGCCAGCAGCCAAGGATCGGGGTCCCATAGCAATCAGCCCCAGCATTTT.

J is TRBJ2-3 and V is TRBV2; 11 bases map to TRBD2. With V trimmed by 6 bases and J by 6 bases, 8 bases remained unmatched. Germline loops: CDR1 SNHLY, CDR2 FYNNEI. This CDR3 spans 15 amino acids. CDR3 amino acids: CASRILAGAGDTQYF. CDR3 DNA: TGTGCCAGCAGAATACTAGCGGGGGCCGGGGATACGCAGTATTTT.

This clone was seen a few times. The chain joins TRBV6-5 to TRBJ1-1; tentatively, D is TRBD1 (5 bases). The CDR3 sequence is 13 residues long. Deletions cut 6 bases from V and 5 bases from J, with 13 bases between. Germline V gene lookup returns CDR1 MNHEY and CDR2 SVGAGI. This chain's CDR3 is CASSLNGGTEAFF. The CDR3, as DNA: TGTGCCAGCAGCCTAAACGGGGGAACTGAAGCTTTCTTT.

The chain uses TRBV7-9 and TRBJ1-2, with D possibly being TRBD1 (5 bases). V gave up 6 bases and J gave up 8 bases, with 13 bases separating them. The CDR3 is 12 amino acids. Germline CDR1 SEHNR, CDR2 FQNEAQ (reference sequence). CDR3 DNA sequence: TGTGCCAGCAGTTTCACCTGGGGCGGCTACACCTTC. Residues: CASSFTWGGYTF.

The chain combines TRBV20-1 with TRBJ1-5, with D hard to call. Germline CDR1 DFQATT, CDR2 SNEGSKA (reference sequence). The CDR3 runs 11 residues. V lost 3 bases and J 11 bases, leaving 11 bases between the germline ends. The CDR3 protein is CSASGSESQHF. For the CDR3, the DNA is TGCAGTGCTAGTGGCTCGGAGTCCCAGCATTTT.